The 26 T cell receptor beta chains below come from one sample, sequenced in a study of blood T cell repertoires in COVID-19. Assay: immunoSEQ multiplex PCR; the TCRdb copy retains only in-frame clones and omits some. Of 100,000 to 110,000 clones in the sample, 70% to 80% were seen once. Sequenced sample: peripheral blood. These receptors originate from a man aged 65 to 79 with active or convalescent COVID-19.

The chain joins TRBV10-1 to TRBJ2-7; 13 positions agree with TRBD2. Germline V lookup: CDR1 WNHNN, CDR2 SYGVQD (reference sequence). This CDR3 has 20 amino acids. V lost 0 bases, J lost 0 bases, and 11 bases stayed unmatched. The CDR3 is CASSESGKGLAGQCSYEQYF. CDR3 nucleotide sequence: TGCGCCAGCAGTGAGTCTGGGAAGGGACTAGCGGGACAATGCTCCTACGAGCAGTACTTC.

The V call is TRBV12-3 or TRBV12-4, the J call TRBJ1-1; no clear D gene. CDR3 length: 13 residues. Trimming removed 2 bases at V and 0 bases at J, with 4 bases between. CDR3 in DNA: TGTGCCAGCAGTTTACGGGTGAACACTGAAGCTTTCTTT. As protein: CASSLRVNTEAFF.

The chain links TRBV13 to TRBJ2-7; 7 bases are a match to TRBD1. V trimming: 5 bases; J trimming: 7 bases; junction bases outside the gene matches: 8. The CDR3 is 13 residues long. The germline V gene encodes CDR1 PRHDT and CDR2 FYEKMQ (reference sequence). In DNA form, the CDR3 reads TGTGCCAGCAGCCGACAGGGATTGGGGGAGCAGTACTTC. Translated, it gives CASSRQGLGEQYF.

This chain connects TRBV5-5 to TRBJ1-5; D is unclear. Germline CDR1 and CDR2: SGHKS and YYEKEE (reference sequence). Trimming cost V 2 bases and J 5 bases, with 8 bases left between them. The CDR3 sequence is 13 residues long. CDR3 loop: CASSLNSDQPQHF. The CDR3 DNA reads TGTGCCAGCAGCTTAAACTCGGATCAGCCCCAGCATTTT.

CDR3 DNA sequence: TGTGCCAGCAGCCCATGGACAGGGTACACTGAAGCTTTCTTT. As protein: CASSPWTGYTEAFF. This chain links TRBV9 with TRBJ1-1; 8 nucleotides match TRBD1. This CDR3 has 14 amino acids. In germline, CDR1 is SGDLS, CDR2 YYNGEE. Trimming cost V 4 bases and J 3 bases; bases outside gene matches: 5.

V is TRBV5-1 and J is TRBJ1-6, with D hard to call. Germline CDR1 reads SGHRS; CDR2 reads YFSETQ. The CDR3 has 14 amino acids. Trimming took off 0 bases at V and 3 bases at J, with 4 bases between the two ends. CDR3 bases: TGCGCCAGCAGCTTGGACAACTATAATTCACCCCTCCACTTT. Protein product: CASSLDNYNSPLHF.

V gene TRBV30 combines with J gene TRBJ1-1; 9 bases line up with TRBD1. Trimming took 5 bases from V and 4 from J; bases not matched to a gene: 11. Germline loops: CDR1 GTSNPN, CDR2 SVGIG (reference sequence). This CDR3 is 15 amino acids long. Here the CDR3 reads CAWSTGGSGSTEAFF. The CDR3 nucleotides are TGTGCCTGGTCGACAGGGGGGAGCGGGAGCACTGAAGCTTTCTTT.

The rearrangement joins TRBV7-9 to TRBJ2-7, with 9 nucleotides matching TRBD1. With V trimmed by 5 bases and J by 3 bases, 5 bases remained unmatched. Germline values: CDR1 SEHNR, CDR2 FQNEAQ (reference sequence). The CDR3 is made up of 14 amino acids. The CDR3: CASSGTGIDYEQYF. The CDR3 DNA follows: TGTGCCAGCAGCGGGACAGGGATCGACTACGAGCAGTACTTC.

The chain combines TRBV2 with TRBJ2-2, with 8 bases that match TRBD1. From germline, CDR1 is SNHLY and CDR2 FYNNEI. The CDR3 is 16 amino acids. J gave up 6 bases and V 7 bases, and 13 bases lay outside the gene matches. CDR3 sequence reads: CASTPQGAGSAGELFF. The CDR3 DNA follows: TGTGCCAGCACCCCCCAGGGGGCCGGATCCGCCGGGGAGCTGTTTTTT.

CDR3 coding DNA: TGTGCCAGCAGCTTGACTAACGGAAGAAATCAGCCCCAGCATTTT. It translates to CASSLTNGRNQPQHF. The V gene is TRBV5-8, the J gene TRBJ1-5; D not resolved. This CDR3 contains 15 residues. The V gene's germline CDR1 is SGHTS and CDR2 YDEGEE. Trimming removed 1 base at V and 4 bases at J, with 12 bases between.

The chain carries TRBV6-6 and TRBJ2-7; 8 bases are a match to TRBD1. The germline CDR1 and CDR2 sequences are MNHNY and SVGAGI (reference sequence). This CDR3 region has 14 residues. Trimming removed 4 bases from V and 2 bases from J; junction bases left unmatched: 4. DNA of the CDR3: TGTGCCAGCAGTTGGAGGACAGGGACCTACGAGCAGTACTTC. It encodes CASSWRTGTYEQYF.

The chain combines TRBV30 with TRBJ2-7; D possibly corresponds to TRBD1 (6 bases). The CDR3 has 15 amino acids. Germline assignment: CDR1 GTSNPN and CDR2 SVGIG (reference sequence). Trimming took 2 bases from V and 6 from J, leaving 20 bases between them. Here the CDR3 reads CAWSSLTGMGLEQYF. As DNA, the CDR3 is TGTGCCTGGAGTTCCTTAACAGGGATGGGGCTCGAGCAGTACTTC.

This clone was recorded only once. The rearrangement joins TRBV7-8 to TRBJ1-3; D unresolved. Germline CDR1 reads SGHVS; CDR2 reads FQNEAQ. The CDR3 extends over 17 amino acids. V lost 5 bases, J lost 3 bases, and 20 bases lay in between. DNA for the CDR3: TGTGCCAGCAGCCTCGGGTTAGGCAGAGCGGTTGGAAACACCATATATTTT. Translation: CASSLGLGRAVGNTIYF.

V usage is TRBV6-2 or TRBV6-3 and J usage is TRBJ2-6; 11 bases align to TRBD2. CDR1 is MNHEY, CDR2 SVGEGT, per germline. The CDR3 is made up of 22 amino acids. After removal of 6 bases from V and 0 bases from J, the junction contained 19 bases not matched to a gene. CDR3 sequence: CASSQRAGSLAGGLSGANVLTF. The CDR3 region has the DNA TGTGCCAGCAGCCAAAGGGCGGGGAGTCTAGCGGGAGGCCTCTCTGGGGCCAACGTCCTGACTTTC.

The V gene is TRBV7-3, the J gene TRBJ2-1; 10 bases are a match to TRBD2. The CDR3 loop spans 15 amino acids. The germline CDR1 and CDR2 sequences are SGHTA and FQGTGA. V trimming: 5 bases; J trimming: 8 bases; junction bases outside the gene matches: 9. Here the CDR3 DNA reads TGTGCCAGCAGCCACTTCGGGACTAGCGTCGATGAGCAGTTCTTC. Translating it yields CASSHFGTSVDEQFF.

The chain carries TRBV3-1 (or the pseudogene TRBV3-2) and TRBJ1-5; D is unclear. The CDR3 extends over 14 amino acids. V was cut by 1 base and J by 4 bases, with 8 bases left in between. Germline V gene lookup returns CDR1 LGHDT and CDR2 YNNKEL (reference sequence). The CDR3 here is CASSQGGPNQPQHF. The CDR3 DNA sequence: TGTGCCAGCAGCCAAGGCGGTCCTAATCAGCCCCAGCATTTT.

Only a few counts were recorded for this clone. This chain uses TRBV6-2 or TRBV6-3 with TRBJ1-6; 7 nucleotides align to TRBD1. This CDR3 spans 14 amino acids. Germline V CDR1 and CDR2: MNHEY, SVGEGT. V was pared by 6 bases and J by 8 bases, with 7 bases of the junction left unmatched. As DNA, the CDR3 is TGTGCCAGCAGCCCTGACAGGGCGGATTCACCCCTCCACTTT. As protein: CASSPDRADSPLHF.

The chain's CDR3 is CASSPLDEQFF. DNA of the CDR3: TGTGCCAGCAGCCCCCTCGATGAGCAGTTCTTC. This chain connects TRBV7-6 to TRBJ2-1; D is undetermined. CDR1 and CDR2 (germline): SGHVS, FNYEAQ. The V and J ends lost 5 bases and 8 bases respectively, with 7 bases between them. The CDR3 loop spans 11 amino acids.

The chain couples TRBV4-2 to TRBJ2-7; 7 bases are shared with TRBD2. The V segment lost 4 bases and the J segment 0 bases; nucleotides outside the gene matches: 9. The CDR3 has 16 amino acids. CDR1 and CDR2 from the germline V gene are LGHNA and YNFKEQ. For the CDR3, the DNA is TGTGCCAGCAGCCCCCGTCGGGGGGTCGGCTCCTACGAGCAGTACTTC. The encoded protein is CASSPRRGVGSYEQYF.

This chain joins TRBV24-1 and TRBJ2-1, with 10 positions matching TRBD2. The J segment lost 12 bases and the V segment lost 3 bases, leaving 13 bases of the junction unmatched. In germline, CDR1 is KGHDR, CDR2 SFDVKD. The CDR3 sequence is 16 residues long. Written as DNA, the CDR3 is TGTGCCACCAGTGATCCCGGGACTAGCGAGGCCCCCGGGCAGTTCTTC. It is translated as CATSDPGTSEAPGQFF.

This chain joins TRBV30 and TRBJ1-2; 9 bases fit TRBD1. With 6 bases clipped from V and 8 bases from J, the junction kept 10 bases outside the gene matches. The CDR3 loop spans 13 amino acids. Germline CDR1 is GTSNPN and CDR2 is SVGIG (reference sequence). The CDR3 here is CACPGTGKRGYTF. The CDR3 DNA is TGTGCCTGCCCAGGGACAGGGAAAAGGGGCTACACCTTC.

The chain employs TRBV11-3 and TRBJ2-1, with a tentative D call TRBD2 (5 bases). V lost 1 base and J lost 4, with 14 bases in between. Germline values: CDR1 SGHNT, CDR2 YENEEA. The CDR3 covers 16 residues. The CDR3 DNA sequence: TGTGCCAGCAGCTTAGTGGGTCGGGGAGTTTACAATGAGCAGTTCTTC. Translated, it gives CASSLVGRGVYNEQFF.

CDR3: CASSIQGVGTGELFF. CDR3 nucleotides: TGTGCCAGCAGCATACAGGGAGTTGGCACCGGGGAGCTGTTTTTT. The chain uses TRBV7-3 and TRBJ2-2, with D possibly TRBD1 on 6 matching bases. The germline gives CDR1 SGHTA, CDR2 FQGTGA. The CDR3 sequence is 15 residues long. V was trimmed by 5 bases and J by 4 bases, leaving 14 bases between them.

CDR3 in amino acids: CASTAGRNRRTQYF. The CDR3 DNA reads as TGTGCCAGTACGGCAGGGCGCAACCGACGTACGCAGTATTTT. The chain carries TRBV19 and TRBJ2-3; D may be TRBD1 (5 bases). Germline assignment: CDR1 LNHDA and CDR2 SQIVND (reference sequence). The CDR3 spans 14 residues. V shed 7 bases and J shed 8 bases, with 19 bases lying between them.

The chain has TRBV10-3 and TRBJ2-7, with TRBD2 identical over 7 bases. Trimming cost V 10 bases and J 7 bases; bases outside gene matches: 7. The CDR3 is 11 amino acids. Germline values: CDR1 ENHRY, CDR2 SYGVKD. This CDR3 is CATLGTTEQYF. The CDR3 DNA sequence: TGTGCCACCCTAGGGACTACTGAGCAGTACTTC.

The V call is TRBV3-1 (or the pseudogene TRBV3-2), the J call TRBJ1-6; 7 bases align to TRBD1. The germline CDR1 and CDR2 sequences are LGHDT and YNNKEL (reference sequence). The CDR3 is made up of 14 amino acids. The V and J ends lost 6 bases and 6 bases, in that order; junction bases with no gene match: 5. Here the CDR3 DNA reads TGTGCCAGCAGGACCGGGACAGCTAATTCACCCCTCCACTTT. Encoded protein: CASRTGTANSPLHF.